A selection of T cell receptor beta chains follows, all from one sample in a study of cytomegalovirus exposure and HLA in healthy donors. This table comes from immunoSEQ multiplex PCR, and its TCRdb copy is limited to in-frame clones, with some not included. Of 100,000 to 150,000 clones listed, around 73% are singletons. Sequencing was done on a sample of PBMCs. Receptors originate from a female donor in good health and CMV-seronegative. CDR3s include the opening cysteine and the closing phenylalanine or tryptophan. The order of the fields is clone size, J gene, V gene, CDR3 length, D gene, CDR3 protein, CDR3 DNA. A D gene is named only where the DNA matches it firmly. Only part of the rows carry a size: once, few, many, or a class if the clone is expanded.

clone size: -; J gene: TRBJ1-1; V gene: TRBV28; CDR3 length: 13; D gene: -; CDR3 protein: CASSLTGNTEAFF; CDR3 DNA: TGTGCCAGCAGCCTAACAGGGAACACTGAAGCTTTCTTT
clone size: -; J gene: TRBJ2-7; V gene: TRBV28; CDR3 length: 15; D gene: TRBD2; CDR3 protein: CASNSPGLGWHEQYF; CDR3 DNA: TGTGCCAGCAACTCTCCGGGACTAGGTTGGCACGAGCAGTACTTC
clone size: -; J gene: TRBJ2-7; V gene: TRBV25-1; CDR3 length: 17; D gene: -; CDR3 protein: CASSEPGVERISYEQYF; CDR3 DNA: TGTGCCAGCAGTGAACCGGGGGTGGAGAGGATCTCCTACGAGCAGTACTTC
clone size: -; J gene: TRBJ2-7; V gene: TRBV2; CDR3 length: 12; D gene: -; CDR3 protein: CAMRQFAYEQYF; CDR3 DNA: TGTGCCATGAGGCAGTTCGCGTACGAGCAGTACTTC
clone size: few; J gene: TRBJ2-3; V gene: TRBV9; CDR3 length: 16; D gene: TRBD2; CDR3 protein: CASSHLTGGSTDTQYF; CDR3 DNA: TGTGCCAGCAGCCACTTGACGGGGGGTAGCACAGATACGCAGTATTTT
clone size: once; J gene: TRBJ1-5; V gene: TRBV28; CDR3 length: 12; D gene: -; CDR3 protein: CAGGLRLQPQHF; CDR3 DNA: TGTGCCGGCGGCCTGCGGCTGCAGCCCCAGCATTTT
clone size: -; J gene: TRBJ1-3; V gene: TRBV4-1; CDR3 length: 18; D gene: -; CDR3 protein: CASSQEPTSGVSRNTIYF; CDR3 DNA: TGCGCCAGCAGCCAAGAGCCGACTTCGGGGGTCTCCCGAAACACCATATATTTT
clone size: -; J gene: TRBJ2-5; V gene: TRBV6-5; CDR3 length: 15; D gene: -; CDR3 protein: CASSRRDSYQETQYF; CDR3 DNA: TGTGCCAGCAGCCGCCGGGACTCCTACCAAGAGACCCAGTACTTC
clone size: -; J gene: TRBJ1-1; V gene: TRBV19; CDR3 length: 9; D gene: -; CDR3 protein: CATFTEAFF; CDR3 DNA: TGTGCCACGTTCACTGAAGCTTTCTTT
clone size: -; J gene: TRBJ2-7; V gene: TRBV9; CDR3 length: 18; D gene: -; CDR3 protein: CASSVGSGPAGISYEQYF; CDR3 DNA: TGTGCCAGCAGCGTAGGTTCAGGGCCAGCGGGCATCTCCTACGAGCAGTACTTC
clone size: -; J gene: TRBJ2-3; V gene: TRBV7-9; CDR3 length: 14; D gene: TRBD1; CDR3 protein: CASSDLTGADTQYF; CDR3 DNA: TGTGCCAGCAGCGATCTGACAGGGGCCGATACGCAGTATTTT
clone size: -; J gene: TRBJ2-2; V gene: TRBV7-8; CDR3 length: 18; D gene: TRBD2; CDR3 protein: CASSFPGLAGWNTGELFF; CDR3 DNA: TGTGCCAGCAGCTTTCCGGGACTAGCGGGATGGAACACCGGGGAGCTGTTTTTT
clone size: -; J gene: TRBJ1-1; V gene: TRBV28; CDR3 length: 13; D gene: TRBD1; CDR3 protein: CASTGQGNTEAFF; CDR3 DNA: TGTGCCAGCACCGGACAGGGGAACACTGAAGCTTTCTTT
clone size: -; J gene: TRBJ2-7; V gene: TRBV7-2; CDR3 length: 16; D gene: -; CDR3 protein: CASSSTPDRISYEQYF; CDR3 DNA: TGTGCCAGCAGCTCCACCCCCGACAGGATCTCCTACGAGCAGTACTTC
clone size: -; J gene: TRBJ1-5; V gene: TRBV30; CDR3 length: 13; D gene: -; CDR3 protein: CAWSSTGGQPQHF; CDR3 DNA: TGTGCCTGGAGTTCCACGGGGGGTCAGCCCCAGCATTTT
clone size: -; J gene: TRBJ2-4; V gene: TRBV15; CDR3 length: 12; D gene: -; CDR3 protein: CATSTRGNIQYF; CDR3 DNA: TGTGCCACCAGCACCCGGGGGAACATTCAGTACTTC
clone size: -; J gene: TRBJ2-2; V gene: TRBV4-2; CDR3 length: 19; D gene: TRBD2; CDR3 protein: CASSPGGGLAGGSTGELFF; CDR3 DNA: TGTGCCAGCAGCCCCGGGGGGGGACTAGCGGGAGGTTCCACCGGGGAGCTGTTTTTT
clone size: -; J gene: TRBJ1-2; V gene: TRBV7-9; CDR3 length: 18; D gene: TRBD1; CDR3 protein: CASSLAAGQAHWDYGYTF; CDR3 DNA: TGTGCCAGCAGCTTAGCCGCGGGACAGGCCCATTGGGACTATGGCTACACCTTC
clone size: -; J gene: TRBJ2-3; V gene: TRBV7-3; CDR3 length: 14; D gene: -; CDR3 protein: CASSSHRGTDTQYF; CDR3 DNA: TGTGCCAGCAGCTCACACCGGGGAACAGATACGCAGTATTTT
clone size: -; J gene: TRBJ1-2; V gene: TRBV5-5; CDR3 length: 15; D gene: -; CDR3 protein: CASSLVPTEIYGYTF; CDR3 DNA: TGTGCCAGCAGCTTGGTTCCCACCGAGATCTATGGCTACACCTTC
clone size: -; J gene: TRBJ2-7; V gene: TRBV5-1; CDR3 length: 15; D gene: TRBD2; CDR3 protein: CASSSRGLAEYEQYF; CDR3 DNA: TGCGCCAGCAGCTCACGGGGACTAGCGGAATACGAGCAGTACTTC
clone size: -; J gene: TRBJ2-5; V gene: TRBV4-2; CDR3 length: 19; D gene: TRBD2; CDR3 protein: CASSQEIGGLAAHQETQYF; CDR3 DNA: TGTGCCAGCAGCCAAGAAATCGGAGGACTAGCGGCTCACCAAGAGACCCAGTACTTC
clone size: -; J gene: TRBJ2-7; V gene: TRBV23-1; CDR3 length: 14; D gene: TRBD1; CDR3 protein: CASSQSRTGSEGYF; CDR3 DNA: TGCGCCAGCAGTCAATCACGGACAGGGTCCGAGGGGTACTTC
clone size: -; J gene: TRBJ1-2; V gene: TRBV20-1; CDR3 length: 11; D gene: -; CDR3 protein: CSARDTWGYTF; CDR3 DNA: TGCAGTGCTAGGGACACGTGGGGCTACACCTTC
clone size: -; J gene: TRBJ2-7; V gene: TRBV28; CDR3 length: 14; D gene: -; CDR3 protein: CASSFEGDRYEQYF; CDR3 DNA: TGTGCCAGCAGTTTCGAAGGGGATCGGTACGAGCAGTACTTC
clone size: once; J gene: TRBJ2-7; V gene: TRBV6-1; CDR3 length: 12; D gene: -; CDR3 protein: CASSAPIYEQYF; CDR3 DNA: TGTGCCAGCAGTGCCCCCATCTACGAGCAGTACTTC
clone size: -; J gene: TRBJ2-3; V gene: TRBV7-4; CDR3 length: 13; D gene: TRBD1; CDR3 protein: CASSLPDREDPYF; CDR3 DNA: TGTGCCAGCAGCTTACCAGACAGGGAAGATCCGTATTTT
clone size: few; J gene: TRBJ1-3; V gene: TRBV9; CDR3 length: 15; D gene: -; CDR3 protein: CASSSWGGYGNTIYF; CDR3 DNA: TGTGCCAGCAGCTCCTGGGGGGGGTACGGAAACACCATATATTTT
clone size: -; J gene: TRBJ2-1; V gene: TRBV15; CDR3 length: 13; D gene: -; CDR3 protein: CATSRGPGDEQFF; CDR3 DNA: TGTGCCACCAGCAGAGGTCCCGGGGATGAGCAGTTCTTC
clone size: few; J gene: TRBJ2-3; V gene: TRBV27; CDR3 length: 15; D gene: -; CDR3 protein: CASSLFLRSADTQYF; CDR3 DNA: TGTGCCAGCAGTTTATTCCTGAGGAGTGCAGATACGCAGTATTTT
clone size: -; J gene: TRBJ1-2; V gene: TRBV4-3; CDR3 length: 18; D gene: TRBD1; CDR3 protein: CASSQDRRGTGGAGGYTF; CDR3 DNA: TGCGCCAGCAGCCAAGATCGGAGGGGGACAGGGGGCGCGGGGGGCTACACCTTC
clone size: once; J gene: TRBJ1-1; V gene: TRBV29-1; CDR3 length: 15; D gene: -; CDR3 protein: CSVTRQGWSGTEAFF; CDR3 DNA: TGCAGCGTCACGAGGCAGGGTTGGTCGGGCACTGAAGCTTTCTTT
clone size: -; J gene: TRBJ1-3; V gene: TRBV7-8; CDR3 length: 14; D gene: -; CDR3 protein: CASSLRGSGNTIYF; CDR3 DNA: TGTGCCAGCAGCCTACGGGGATCTGGAAACACCATATATTTT
clone size: few; J gene: TRBJ2-7; V gene: TRBV19; CDR3 length: 15; D gene: TRBD1; CDR3 protein: CASSIGDSLLTTWYF; CDR3 DNA: TGTGCCAGTAGTATTGGGGACAGTTTGCTGACTACGTGGTACTTC
clone size: few; J gene: TRBJ2-7; V gene: TRBV9; CDR3 length: 14; D gene: TRBD1; CDR3 protein: CASSVVRQGGEQYF; CDR3 DNA: TGTGCCAGCAGCGTAGTAAGACAGGGGGGCGAGCAGTACTTC
clone size: -; J gene: TRBJ1-3; V gene: TRBV7-9; CDR3 length: 16; D gene: -; CDR3 protein: CASSPGGFFSGNTIYF; CDR3 DNA: TGTGCCAGCAGCCCGGGGGGGTTCTTCTCTGGAAACACCATATATTTT
clone size: -; J gene: TRBJ2-5; V gene: TRBV11-2; CDR3 length: 14; D gene: TRBD1; CDR3 protein: CASSADRGRWTQYF; CDR3 DNA: TGTGCCAGCAGCGCTGACAGGGGGCGCTGGACCCAGTACTTC
clone size: -; J gene: TRBJ2-1; V gene: TRBV9; CDR3 length: 11; D gene: -; CDR3 protein: CASSVGSVQFF; CDR3 DNA: TGTGCCAGCAGCGTCGGGAGTGTGCAGTTCTTC
clone size: few; J gene: TRBJ2-7; V gene: TRBV29-1; CDR3 length: 15; D gene: -; CDR3 protein: CSVEDRRGQNYEQYF; CDR3 DNA: TGCAGCGTTGAAGATAGGAGAGGACAGAACTACGAGCAGTACTTC
clone size: -; J gene: TRBJ1-5; V gene: TRBV27; CDR3 length: 13; D gene: -; CDR3 protein: CASSFHLNQPQHF; CDR3 DNA: TGTGCCAGCAGTTTCCACTTGAATCAGCCCCAGCATTTT
clone size: -; J gene: TRBJ2-1; V gene: TRBV2; CDR3 length: 16; D gene: TRBD2; CDR3 protein: CASSEEVAGTYNEQFF; CDR3 DNA: TGTGCCAGCAGTGAAGAGGTAGCGGGGACCTACAATGAGCAGTTCTTC
clone size: -; J gene: TRBJ2-1; V gene: TRBV4-3; CDR3 length: 16; D gene: TRBD2; CDR3 protein: CASSQDRAGGLYEQFF; CDR3 DNA: TGCGCCAGCAGCCAAGATAGAGCGGGAGGGCTCTATGAGCAGTTCTTC
clone size: -; J gene: TRBJ2-7; V gene: TRBV28; CDR3 length: 14; D gene: -; CDR3 protein: CASSFMDTSYEQYF; CDR3 DNA: TGTGCCAGCAGTTTTATGGACACCTCCTACGAGCAGTACTTC
clone size: -; J gene: TRBJ2-1; V gene: TRBV7-8; CDR3 length: 17; D gene: -; CDR3 protein: CASSLYPRQTSYNEQFF; CDR3 DNA: TGTGCCAGCAGCTTATACCCTAGGCAAACCTCCTACAATGAGCAGTTCTTC
clone size: -; J gene: TRBJ1-1; V gene: TRBV19; CDR3 length: 12; D gene: -; CDR3 protein: CASSPSTTEAFF; CDR3 DNA: TGTGCCAGTAGTCCCTCGACTACTGAAGCTTTCTTT
clone size: -; J gene: TRBJ2-3; V gene: TRBV2; CDR3 length: 12; D gene: -; CDR3 protein: CASTKSTDTQYF; CDR3 DNA: TGTGCCAGCACCAAAAGCACAGATACGCAGTATTTT
clone size: -; J gene: TRBJ2-5; V gene: TRBV7-3; CDR3 length: 17; D gene: TRBD1; CDR3 protein: CASSPYPAGGDGETQYF; CDR3 DNA: TGTGCCAGCAGCCCTTATCCTGCAGGGGGTGACGGAGAGACCCAGTACTTC